A single sample gave rise to the 30 T cell receptor beta chains below, sequenced in a study of Ad26.COV2.S vaccination and SARS-CoV-2 variants (dated by TCRdb to the early 2020s). The sample's treatment or condition label, decoded: about 20 received Ad26.COV2.S at low or high dose, single or two shots; five or six received placebo; per-sample allocation not given. For vaccine and placebo recipients, the sequenced repertoires came from samples collected on day 63 after the first injection. The library came from the immunoSEQ multiplex PCR assay. In TCRdb, the immuneACCESS table is reduced to in-frame sequences with V and J assigned. These tables do not hold every clone; where another copy was compared, an unresolved V gene accounts for under half, and the others remain unexplained. This sample gives approximately 460,000 clones in total; roughly nine tenths of them show up just once. The ten largest clones take up 1.5% to 2% of the sample.

The starting material was peripheral blood, obtained in a trial of Ad26.COV2.S vaccine versus placebo. These receptors all come from a person between 18 and 60 years old who received the Ad26.COV2.S COVID-19 vaccine or a placebo.

In this sample, this clone turned up once. The rearrangement uses TRBV13 and TRBJ2-5; 10 nucleotides line up with TRBD2. Germline CDR1 PRHDT, CDR2 FYEKMQ (reference sequence). V dropped 5 bases and J dropped 5; count of bases not matched to a gene: 11. CDR3 length equals 16 residues. CDR3 region: CASSPETGLAMETQYF. The CDR3 DNA reads TGTGCCAGCAGCCCAGAGACGGGACTAGCGATGGAGACCCAGTACTTC.

This clone was detected only once. The rearrangement uses TRBV30 and TRBJ2-7; D gene unclear. Trimming took 5 bases from V and 4 from J, leaving 15 bases between them. Germline V lookup: CDR1 GTSNPN, CDR2 SVGIG (reference sequence). The CDR3 is made up of 13 amino acids. Here the CDR3 reads CAWGKRSGYEQYF. The CDR3 nucleotides read TGTGCCTGGGGGAAGAGGAGTGGGTACGAGCAGTACTTC.

The rearrangement uses TRBV7-2 and TRBJ2-1, with 7 bases fitting TRBD2. The CDR3 length is 19 residues. The V segment lost 2 bases and the J segment 8 bases; nucleotides outside the gene matches: 21. CDR1 and CDR2 (germline): SGHTA, FQGNSA. CDR3: CASSLHPASGVSASDEQFF. The CDR3 DNA follows: TGTGCCAGCAGCTTACACCCCGCCAGCGGGGTGAGTGCGTCCGATGAGCAGTTCTTC.

This clone has a single count. The genes are TRBV9 and TRBJ2-7, with D unclear. Trimming took 0 bases from V and 4 from J, leaving 11 bases between them. The CDR3 contains 14 residues. Looked up from germline, CDR1 is SGDLS and CDR2 is YYNGEE. The DNA of the CDR3 is TGTGCCAGCAGCGTAGAGCCTAACCATTACGAGCAGTACTTC. Amino acids: CASSVEPNHYEQYF.

The chain employs TRBV7-9 and TRBJ2-7; D remains unclear. With 4 bases removed from V and 7 bases from J, the gap between germline ends came to 11 bases. This CDR3 region has 12 residues. Germline V gene lookup returns CDR1 SEHNR and CDR2 FQNEAQ (reference sequence). This CDR3 reads CASSSGYQEQYF. CDR3 coding DNA: TGTGCCAGCAGCTCTGGGTACCAGGAGCAGTACTTC.

This chain joins TRBV6-5 and TRBJ2-3; D not resolved. CDR1 MNHEY and CDR2 SVGAGI come from the germline V gene. V lost 0 bases, J lost 10 bases, and 20 bases lay in between. CDR3 size: 16 residues. In DNA, the CDR3 is TGTGCCAGCAGTTACTCGACTTTCCCGAGACCGGCGGCGCAGTATTTT. Translating gives CASSYSTFPRPAAQYF.

The chain couples TRBV6-1 to TRBJ2-7; 10 positions match TRBD1. CDR1 and CDR2 (germline): MNHNS, SASEGT. The CDR3 contains 15 residues. V lost 2 bases and J lost 2; bases outside the gene matches: 3. CDR3 nucleotide sequence: TGTGCCAGCAGTGAAAGTGGGACAGGGGCCTACGAGCAGTACTTC. Protein sequence: CASSESGTGAYEQYF.

A remark on this clone: Other DNA variants within this sample encode the same CDR3. The rearrangement uses TRBV6-5 and TRBJ1-1; D ambiguous. The CDR3 is 14 residues long. Per the germline V gene, CDR1 is MNHEY and CDR2 is SVGAGI. Trimming shortened V by 2 bases and J by 0 bases, and 7 bases separated the two germline ends. DNA for the CDR3: TGTGCCAGCAGTTACCAGGCGCTGAACACTGAAGCTTTCTTT. Its protein is CASSYQALNTEAFF.

This chain links TRBV6-5 with TRBJ2-1, with TRBD2 matching over 8 bases. Germline V CDR1 and CDR2: MNHEY, SVGAGI. The ends lost 6 bases at V and 8 bases at J; junction bases unmatched: 9. The CDR3 runs to 14 residues. As DNA, the CDR3 is TGTGCCAGCAGCGGGGGGGCCCTTGGCTATGAGCAGTTCTTC. Its protein product is CASSGGALGYEQFF.

This clone came up once. The rearrangement uses TRBV28 and TRBJ2-6, with 8 positions matching TRBD2. The junction had 13 bases not matched to a gene; V was cut back by 8 bases and J by 7 bases. This CDR3 comprises 16 residues. Germline V gene data show CDR1 as MDHEN and CDR2 as SYDVKM. The CDR3 nucleotides are TGTGCCAGCGGGGGGCTAGCGGGTTTTGTAGCCAACGTCCTGACTTTC. Protein sequence: CASGGLAGFVANVLTF.

DNA for the CDR3: TGTGCCAGCAGTTACGGGCGCAGACTGAACACTGAAGCTTTCTTT. Protein product: CASSYGRRLNTEAFF. The V gene is TRBV6-5, the J gene TRBJ1-1; D gene unclear. The V end was cut by 2 bases, the J end by 0 bases, with 10 bases between. The germline V gene has CDR1 MNHEY and CDR2 SVGAGI. There are 15 residues in the CDR3.

The chain couples TRBV28 to TRBJ1-5; 9 bases match TRBD1. Germline trimming cut 6 bases from V and 7 bases from J; bases unmatched to any gene: 16. This CDR3 has 17 residues. The germline V gene has CDR1 MDHEN and CDR2 SYDVKM. CDR3 in DNA: TGTGCCAGCAGGACCCCACCGGGACAGGGTATGTGGCAGCCCCAGCATTTT. Translation gives CASRTPPGQGMWQPQHF.

The chain is built from TRBV14 and TRBJ1-2; 7 bases agree with TRBD1. The length of the CDR3 is 15 residues. Looked up from germline, CDR1 is SGHDN and CDR2 is FVKESK. V shed 1 base, J shed 5 bases, and the junction held 7 bases outside the gene matches. For the CDR3, the DNA is TGTGCCAGCAGCCAAGCCTTGACAGGGATTTATGGCTACACCTTC. It encodes CASSQALTGIYGYTF.

The CDR3 reads CASSQDRQQYEQYF. The CDR3 DNA is TGCGCCAGCAGCCAAGATCGACAGCAATACGAGCAGTACTTC. V is TRBV4-3 and J is TRBJ2-7; maybe TRBD1 (5 bases). Trimming took 0 bases from V and 4 from J, leaving 10 bases between them. There are 14 residues in the CDR3. Germline V gives CDR1 LGHNA, CDR2 YSLEER.

The gene calls are TRBV9 and TRBJ1-6, with D hard to call. V was clipped by 8 bases and J by 0 bases, with 6 bases between them. The CDR3 has 13 residues. Germline CDR1 reads SGDLS; CDR2 reads YYNGEE. CDR3: CASGSSYNSPLHF. The DNA for the CDR3 is TGTGCCAGTGGAAGCTCCTATAATTCACCCCTCCACTTT.

This chain connects TRBV7-9 to TRBJ2-2; D gene uncertain. V dropped 3 bases and J dropped 3 bases, with 11 bases sitting between them. The CDR3 length is 15 residues. CDR1 and CDR2 (germline): SEHNR, FQNEAQ (reference sequence). For the CDR3, the DNA is TGTGCCAGCAGCTTGCCAGGCGAATACACCGGGGAGCTGTTTTTT. Amino acids: CASSLPGEYTGELFF.

The chain links TRBV30 to TRBJ1-6, with D uncertain. Trimming took 0 bases from V and 8 from J, leaving 14 bases between them. Per the germline V gene, CDR1 is GTSNPN and CDR2 is SVGIG (reference sequence). CDR3 length equals 15 residues. The CDR3 loop reads CAWSVFIPGDSPLHF. The CDR3 region has the DNA TGTGCCTGGAGTGTATTCATCCCCGGAGATTCACCCCTCCACTTT.

This rearrangement joins TRBV18 to TRBJ1-2, with D unclear. This CDR3 has 12 amino acids. The V and J ends lost 4 bases and 4 bases respectively, with 7 bases between them. Germline V gene data show CDR1 as KGHSH and CDR2 as LQKENI. The CDR3 is CASSQGVYGYTF. The CDR3 DNA reads as TGTGCCAGCTCACAGGGTGTCTATGGCTACACCTTC.

The CDR3 here is CASSQTESEAFF. In DNA form, the CDR3 reads TGTGCCAGCAGCCAGACAGAGAGTGAAGCTTTCTTT. V is TRBV3-1 (or the pseudogene TRBV3-2) and J is TRBJ1-1; D might be TRBD1 (5 bases). The CDR3 is 12 residues long. CDR1 is LGHDT, CDR2 YNNKEL, per germline (reference sequence). V lost 3 bases to trimming and J lost 7 bases, with 9 bases between them.

The chain has TRBV5-1 and TRBJ1-2; 11 bases are a match to TRBD1. With V trimmed by 4 bases and J by 4 bases, 3 bases remained unmatched. CDR1 and CDR2 (germline): SGHRS, YFSETQ. CDR3 size: 14 residues. Here the CDR3 DNA reads TGCGCCAGCAGCGCAGGACAGGGGGCCTATGGCTACACCTTC. The encoded protein is CASSAGQGAYGYTF.

Regarding this clone: A read error may produce the germline difference seen at one junction end. The chain joins TRBV5-1 to TRBJ2-7; 10 positions agree with TRBD2. Germline V gene sequence: CDR1 SGHRS, CDR2 YFSETQ. The CDR3 spans 15 residues. The CDR3 sequence: CASRLGLANSYEQYF. The CDR3 DNA reads as TGCGCCAGCAGATTGGGACTAGCGAACTCCTACGAGCAGTACTTC. Combining the CDR3 with reference TRBV5-1 and TRBJ2-7 gives the whole variable domain KAGVTQTPRYLIKTRGQQVTLSCSPISGHRSVSWYQQTPGQGLQFLFEYFSETQRNKGNFPGRFSGRQFSNSRSEMNVSTLELGDSALYLCASRLGLANSYEQYFGPGTRLTVT.

V gene TRBV30 combines with J gene TRBJ1-4, with D perhaps matching TRBD1 (5 bases). The CDR3 has 17 residues. Germline CDR1 and CDR2: GTSNPN and SVGIG (reference sequence). Trimming pared 8 bases from V and 0 bases from J, leaving 22 bases between. The DNA of the CDR3 is TGTGCCAGTGGGGGACCCATCGCCCTAACAACTAATGAAAAACTGTTTTTT. As protein: CASGGPIALTTNEKLFF.

The chain carries TRBV2 and TRBJ2-1, with 10 nucleotides matching TRBD2. CDR3 size: 15 residues. The V and J ends lost 5 bases and 8 bases, in that order; junction bases with no gene match: 9. Germline CDR1 and CDR2: SNHLY and FYNNEI. The DNA of the CDR3 is TGTGCCAGCAGTCAACTAGCGGGATACCTCCATGAGCAGTTCTTC. It codes for CASSQLAGYLHEQFF.

The rearrangement joins TRBV6-6 to TRBJ2-7; no firm D call. CDR3 length: 14 amino acids. Trimming took 2 bases from V and 2 from J, leaving 10 bases between them. CDR1 is MNHNY and CDR2 is SVGAGI in the germline V gene (reference sequence). CDR3 DNA sequence: TGTGCCAGCAGTTACGGAGCGTCTACCTACGAGCAGTACTTC. The encoded protein is CASSYGASTYEQYF.

The V call is TRBV6-2 or TRBV6-3, the J call TRBJ2-3; possibly TRBD2 for D (5 bases). The germline V gene encodes CDR1 MNHEY and CDR2 SVGEGT. The CDR3 has 12 residues. V dropped 2 bases and J dropped 5 bases, with 5 bases sitting between them. The CDR3 coding sequence is TGTGCCAGCAGTTACCGGGGAGATACGCAGTATTTT. The encoded protein is CASSYRGDTQYF.

The chain has TRBV6-5 and TRBJ1-4; D is ambiguous. This CDR3 is 14 amino acids long. Germline V gene data show CDR1 as MNHEY and CDR2 as SVGAGI. V was cut by 6 bases and J by 0 bases, with 8 bases left in between. In nucleotides, the CDR3 is TGTGCCAGCAGCGGGGTTGCAACTAATGAAAAACTGTTTTTT. Amino acid sequence: CASSGVATNEKLFF.

In its sample, this clone was seen once. This rearrangement joins TRBV5-1 to TRBJ1-2, with a tentative D call TRBD1 (6 bases). Trimming removed 0 bases at V and 0 bases at J, with 12 bases between. The CDR3 loop spans 16 amino acids. Germline lookup yields CDR1 SGHRS and CDR2 YFSETQ. This CDR3 is CASSLDRVQTNYGYTF. The CDR3 DNA sequence: TGCGCCAGCAGCTTGGACAGGGTGCAGACTAACTATGGCTACACCTTC.

This clone has just a few counts. The DNA for the CDR3 is TGCAGTGCTAGTGAGGGGAACACTGAAGCTTTCTTT. This codes for CSASEGNTEAFF. The rearrangement uses TRBV20-1 and TRBJ1-1; no clear D gene. The CDR3 consists of 12 residues. Trimming left V 3 bases short and J 1 base short, with 6 bases between. Per germline, CDR1 DFQATT and CDR2 SNEGSKA (reference sequence).

The rearrangement links TRBV4-1 to TRBJ2-1; 7 nucleotides line up with TRBD2. The CDR3 is 15 residues long. Looked up from germline, CDR1 is MGHRA and CDR2 is YSYEKL. V dropped 4 bases and J dropped 10; count of bases not matched to a gene: 13. Here the CDR3 DNA reads TGCGCCAGCAGCCCGTGGGGGACGGCAGCGGGGGAGCAGTTCTTC. This encodes CASSPWGTAAGEQFF.

Comment on this clone: This same CDR3 is encoded by further DNA sequences in the sample. V and J are TRBV28 and TRBJ1-5; 12 bases map to TRBD1. Losses at the gene ends were 3 bases for V and 5 bases for J; bases not matched to a gene: 2. The CDR3 is made up of 15 amino acids. CDR1 is MDHEN and CDR2 is SYDVKM in the germline V gene. Here the CDR3 reads CASSFGTGGYQPQHF. The CDR3 DNA reads TGTGCCAGCAGTTTTGGGACAGGGGGCTATCAGCCCCAGCATTTT.